This T cell receptor (beta chain) was profiled in a study of identical twins. General observations from the study: Within cord blood, abundant beta clonotypes carried fewer insertions, but memory repertoires showed no such trend.

Germline V gives CDR1 DFQATT, CDR2 SNEGSKA (reference sequence). This CDR3 comprises 12 residues. Trimming took 2 bases from V and 7 from J, leaving 6 bases between them. Details on this clonotype: Antigen unknown.

MiXCR, run by TCRdb on the 5' RACE reads, gives a single entry per CDR3 protein. Of around 300,000 distinct CDR3 sequences listed, about 8.3% are singletons. This sample also belongs to another study, concerning yellow fever vaccine responses in identical twins.

The genes are TRBV20-1 and TRBJ1-6; D not certain. The sequencing sample was made of memory (CD45RO+) T cells sorted from blood. This receptor was identified in a woman younger than 30 in good health. The CDR3 is CSARLPNSPLHF. CDR3 in DNA: TGCAGTGCTAGACTCCCAAATTCACCCCTCCACTTT.